This T cell receptor (beta chain) is from a study of vaccination and CD4 T cells after COVID-19. About the study: The stimulating agents, overlapping spike peptides, came from SARS-CoV-2, HCoV-NL63, HCoV-OC43 and HCoV-229E. Controls had a CEFX pool, an HIV-1 Nef pool, or no peptide added.

The germline CDR1 and CDR2 sequences are SGHNT and YYREEE (reference sequence). CDR3 length: 14 residues. Trimming took off 0 bases at V and 5 bases at J, with 11 bases between the two ends. Treatment in this sample: roughly nine-day PBMC culture with coronavirus spike peptide pools or control peptides (ViraFEST assay). Roughly 2 million PBMCs per well were cultured with 9 to 10 IU/ml IL-2 and 8.5 to 10 ug/ml peptide pools. Details on this clonotype: What it recognizes is unknown.

Cultured CD4+ T-cell DNA underwent Oncomine TCR Beta short-read sequencing. One entry per CDR3 protein, called by TCRdb with MiXCR from the PCR reads. The table records approximately 17,000 distinct CDR3 sequences, roughly half of them present only once. The chain recombines TRBV5-4 with TRBJ1-2, with TRBD1 as a possible D gene (6 bases). Sample: CD4+ T cells from blood, cultured in vitro, taken before SARS-CoV-2 vaccination. The sequence came from a human donor who had recovered from COVID-19. The CDR3 protein is CASSLVGQGYGYTF. The CDR3 DNA reads TGTGCCAGCAGCTTGGTGGGGCAGGGGTATGGCTACACCTTC.